The present T cell receptor beta chain was sequenced within a study of blood T cells in healthy people across ages. Points from the study as a whole: A roughly linear age-dependent decrease characterized TCR beta diversity per million T cells. A strong correlation was seen between TCR beta diversity and naive T cell percentage.

This clonotype was counted a single time. Its target is not known. The CDR3 spans 16 residues. Germline V gene data show CDR1 as LNHNV and CDR2 as YYDKDF (reference sequence). V lost 1 base to trimming and J lost 0 bases; unmatched junction nucleotides: 5. Alongside a J-beta primer mix, a sample-barcoded 5' primer served in a second PCR lasting about 7 to 11 cycles. Template switching added a 12-random-nucleotide identifier to every cDNA molecule. MiXCR, run by TCRdb on the 5' RACE reads, gives a single entry per CDR3 protein. Counted here are about 1.5 million distinct CDR3 sequences, 42% occurring once; the ten biggest clones make up less than 8%.

V usage is TRBV15 and J usage is TRBJ2-5, with 7 nucleotides matching TRBD2. This receptor was identified in a woman younger than 30 in good health. Specimen: blood. The CDR3 DNA reads TGTGCCACCAGCAGAGTCGGGCGGGGGAACCAAGAGACCCAGTACTTC. Translation gives CATSRVGRGNQETQYF. Drawing the rest from reference TRBV15 and TRBJ2-5, the complete variable domain is DAMVIQNPRYQVTQFGKPVTLSCSQTLNHNVMYWYQQKSSQAPKLLFHYYDKDFNNEADTPDNFQSRRPNTSFCFLDIRSPGLGDTAMYLCATSRVGRGNQETQYFGPGTRLLVL.